Presented here are 28 T cell receptor beta chains from one specimen sequenced in a study of T cell changes during pregnancy in multiple sclerosis (dated by TCRdb to 2018 to 2020). Receptors were amplified or captured by the immunoSEQ multiplex PCR assay. Imported from immuneACCESS, the table was reduced by TCRdb to in-frame sequences with V and J called. These copies leave out some clones; in studies compared against another copy, an unresolved V gene accounts for under half, and the cause of the remainder is not known. This sample lists 90,000 to 130,000 clones; 92% were detected once. In total, the top ten clones hold 1.5% of the sample. The sample here was peripheral blood, taken in the third trimester of pregnancy. The source is a female donor with multiple sclerosis, enrolled in a pregnancy study.

The rearrangement links TRBV10-3 to TRBJ1-3; D gene unclear. CDR1 is ENHRY and CDR2 is SYGVKD in the germline V gene. The CDR3 loop spans 19 amino acids. Between the trimmed V and J ends, which lost 0 bases and 4 bases, there was a span of 22 bases. DNA of the CDR3: TGTGCCATCAGTGAGTCAACAAGACTTCCGGACGCGGGGGGAAACACCATATATTTT. Translation gives CAISESTRLPDAGGNTIYF.

The chain employs TRBV11-2 and TRBJ1-1, with 7 bases identical to TRBD1. The CDR3 runs to 14 residues. V shed 3 bases and J 4 bases; nucleotides not matched to a gene: 5. Germline V lookup: CDR1 SGHAT, CDR2 FQNNGV. This chain's CDR3 is CASSLVQGTTEAFF. CDR3 DNA sequence: TGTGCCAGCAGCTTGGTACAGGGGACCACTGAAGCTTTCTTT. The complete variable domain, with remaining parts taken from reference TRBV11-2 and TRBJ1-1, reads EAGVAQSPRYKIIEKRQSVAFWCNPISGHATLYWYQQILGQGPKLLIQFQNNGVVDDSQLPKDRFSAERLKGVDSTLKIQPAKLEDSAVYLCASSLVQGTTEAFFGQGTRLTVV.

V is TRBV5-8 and J is TRBJ2-7, with D possibly TRBD1 on 6 matching bases. The CDR3 length is 15 residues. Trimming left V 4 bases short and J 1 base short, with 15 bases between. Germline CDR1 reads SGHTS; CDR2 reads YDEGEE. In nucleotides, the CDR3 is TGTGCCAGCAGCCTGAACCGGGACACATCCTACGAGCAGTACTTC. Amino acid sequence: CASSLNRDTSYEQYF.

This clone was picked up a small number of times. The genes are TRBV9 and TRBJ2-7; TRBD1 might be the D (5 bases). CDR1 SGDLS and CDR2 YYNGEE come from the germline V gene. The CDR3 consists of 14 residues. Trimming shortened V by 0 bases and J by 1 base, and 8 bases separated the two germline ends. Written as DNA, the CDR3 is TGTGCCAGCAGCGTAGGGCCAGGGTCCTACGAGCAGTACTTC. It encodes CASSVGPGSYEQYF.

The rearrangement links TRBV9 to TRBJ1-3; D call uncertain. CDR1 is SGDLS and CDR2 is YYNGEE in the germline V gene. The V end lost 0 bases, the J end lost 0 bases, and 7 bases lay between the germline ends. This CDR3 is built from 15 residues. The DNA of the CDR3 is TGTGCCAGCAGCGTAGGGCTCAGCTCTGGAAACACCATATATTTT. Translated, it gives CASSVGLSSGNTIYF.

The chain recombines TRBV28 with TRBJ1-2; 10 positions agree with TRBD1. There are 15 residues in the CDR3. Germline CDR1 MDHEN, CDR2 SYDVKM. With 1 base clipped from V and 3 bases from J, the junction kept 2 bases outside the gene matches. The CDR3 sequence is CASSLLGQGDYGYTF. The DNA for the CDR3 is TGTGCCAGCAGTTTATTAGGACAGGGGGACTATGGCTACACCTTC.

The genes are TRBV9 and TRBJ2-2, with D maybe TRBD1 (7 bases). V lost 3 bases and J 7 bases, leaving 19 bases between the germline ends. CDR1 SGDLS and CDR2 YYNGEE come from the germline V gene. The CDR3 has 16 residues. CDR3 sequence: CASSGGLQGGIGELFF. The DNA for the CDR3 is TGTGCCAGCAGCGGGGGGCTCCAGGGGGGCATCGGGGAGCTGTTTTTT. The variable domain in full, with the rest retrieved from reference TRBV9 and TRBJ2-2, is DSGVTQTPKHLITATGQRVTLRCSPRSGDLSVYWYQQSLDQGLQFLIQYYNGEERAKGNILERFSAQQFPDLHSELNLSSLELGDSALYFCASSGGLQGGIGELFFGEGSRLTVL.

The V gene is TRBV5-4, the J gene TRBJ1-2; no reliable D call. V gave up 4 bases and J gave up 5 bases, with 9 bases separating them. CDR3 length equals 12 residues. Germline loops: CDR1 SGHNT, CDR2 YYREEE (reference sequence). The CDR3 protein is CASSPNSYGYTF. The DNA for the CDR3 is TGTGCCAGCAGCCCGAACAGTTATGGCTACACCTTC. Looking up the rest from reference TRBV5-4 and TRBJ1-2 gives the full variable domain: ETGVTQSPTHLIKTRGQQVTLRCSSQSGHNTVSWYQQALGQGPQFIFQYYREEENGRGNFPPRFSGLQFPNYSSELNVNALELDDSALYLCASSPNSYGYTFGSGTRLTVV.

The genes are TRBV5-1 and TRBJ2-5, with 7 bases aligning to TRBD1. Trimming at V came to 5 bases and at J to 5 bases, leaving 6 bases not matched to a gene. CDR3 size: 13 residues. From germline, CDR1 is SGHRS and CDR2 YFSETQ. CDR3 nucleotides: TGCGCCAGCAGAAACAGGGGAGAGGAGACCCAGTACTTC. Its translation is CASRNRGEETQYF. Full variable domain (outside the CDR3, taken from reference TRBV5-1 and TRBJ2-5): KAGVTQTPRYLIKTRGQQVTLSCSPISGHRSVSWYQQTPGQGLQFLFEYFSETQRNKGNFPGRFSGRQFSNSRSEMNVSTLELGDSALYLCASRNRGEETQYFGPGTRLLVL.

The chain carries TRBV6-1 and TRBJ1-1; 9 nucleotides align to TRBD1. CDR1 is MNHNS, CDR2 SASEGT, per germline. The J segment lost 2 bases and the V segment lost 2 bases, leaving 6 bases of the junction unmatched. This CDR3 has 16 amino acids. CDR3: CASSERTGVTNTEAFF. CDR3 sequence (DNA): TGTGCCAGCAGTGAAAGGACAGGGGTGACAAACACTGAAGCTTTCTTT.

J is TRBJ2-3 and V is TRBV10-3; D is uncertain. V gave up 2 bases and J gave up 0 bases, with 9 bases separating them. The V gene's germline CDR1 is ENHRY and CDR2 SYGVKD. CDR3 size: 15 residues. The CDR3 spells CAISESSVSTDTQYF. The CDR3 coding sequence is TGTGCCATCAGTGAGAGTTCGGTTAGCACAGATACGCAGTATTTT.

The chain joins TRBV7-2 to TRBJ2-5; a possible D gene is TRBD1 (5 bases). Trimming removed 5 bases at V and 3 bases at J, with 13 bases between. This CDR3 contains 14 residues. Germline CDR1 SGHTA, CDR2 FQGNSA. The CDR3 DNA is TGTGCCAGCAGCCCGAGGTCAGGGAAAGAGACCCAGTACTTC. This codes for CASSPRSGKETQYF.

This rearrangement joins TRBV19 to TRBJ1-1, with D unresolved. The CDR3 extends over 13 amino acids. The ends were cut back, 1 base at V and 5 bases at J, with 8 bases in the middle. Germline loops: CDR1 LNHDA, CDR2 SQIVND (reference sequence). CDR3 nucleotide sequence: TGTGCCAGTAGTATAGGGGCATGGACTGAAGCTTTCTTT. It codes for CASSIGAWTEAFF.

The chain uses TRBV5-1 and TRBJ2-2, with D perhaps TRBD1 (6 bases). Germline V CDR1 and CDR2: SGHRS, YFSETQ. With 2 bases removed from V and 3 bases from J, the gap between germline ends came to 14 bases. The CDR3 consists of 16 residues. The chain's CDR3 is CASSFLGDTHTGELFF. The DNA of the CDR3 is TGCGCCAGCAGCTTTCTAGGGGACACTCACACCGGGGAGCTGTTTTTT.

The chain links TRBV2 to TRBJ2-7; possibly TRBD1 for D (6 bases). Per the germline V gene, CDR1 is SNHLY and CDR2 is FYNNEI. The CDR3 runs to 11 residues. V was pared by 6 bases and J by 3 bases, with 6 bases between. Here the CDR3 DNA reads TGTGCCAGCAGGGGACACTACGAGCAGTACTTC. The encoded protein is CASRGHYEQYF.

CDR3 sequence: CASRGTAPHQPQHF. As DNA, the CDR3 is TGTGCCAGCAGGGGGACAGCCCCTCATCAGCCCCAGCATTTT. The chain joins TRBV2 to TRBJ1-5; 7 bases align to TRBD1. The trim removed 6 bases at V and 5 bases at J, leaving 7 bases unmatched. CDR3 length equals 14 residues. Germline values: CDR1 SNHLY, CDR2 FYNNEI.

The chain recombines TRBV5-4 with TRBJ2-5; D may be TRBD1 (5 bases). Germline lookup yields CDR1 SGHNT and CDR2 YYREEE (reference sequence). The CDR3 extends over 14 amino acids. V was shortened by 0 bases and J by 1 base, with 7 bases between the two germline ends. This chain's CDR3 is CASSLAGIQETQYF. The CDR3 DNA sequence: TGTGCCAGCAGCTTGGCAGGGATCCAAGAGACCCAGTACTTC.

The chain joins TRBV6-5 to TRBJ1-2, with TRBD1 as a possible D gene (5 bases). V shed 6 bases and J shed 0 bases, with 14 bases lying between them. This CDR3 contains 15 residues. Germline V gene sequence: CDR1 MNHEY, CDR2 SVGAGI. Here the CDR3 reads CASSSPGNTNYGYTF. The CDR3 coding sequence is TGTGCCAGCAGCTCCCCAGGGAATACTAACTATGGCTACACCTTC.

The chain employs TRBV7-2 and TRBJ1-4; 9 bases are shared with TRBD1. V shed 5 bases and J 8 bases; nucleotides not matched to a gene: 9. The germline CDR1 and CDR2 sequences are SGHTA and FQGNSA. The CDR3 totals 15 residues. In DNA, the CDR3 is TGTGCCAGCAGCGCCCAGACAGGGGGATGGGAAAAACTGTTTTTT. It yields the protein CASSAQTGGWEKLFF.

The CDR3 protein is CSVEDRGYQETQYF. The CDR3 nucleotides read TGCAGCGTTGAGGACAGGGGATATCAAGAGACCCAGTACTTC. The chain couples TRBV29-1 to TRBJ2-5; 9 nucleotides align to TRBD1. The CDR3 has 14 amino acids. The germline CDR1 and CDR2 sequences are SQVTM and ANQGSEA. J was trimmed by 2 bases and V by 3 bases; bases with no gene match: 4.

V is TRBV19 and J is TRBJ1-2, with a tentative D call TRBD1 (5 bases). This CDR3 spans 14 amino acids. Germline V gene data show CDR1 as LNHDA and CDR2 as SQIVND (reference sequence). Between the trimmed V and J ends, which lost 3 bases and 0 bases, there was a span of 8 bases. The CDR3 sequence is CASSIQGSNYGYTF. CDR3 nucleotide sequence: TGTGCCAGTAGTATCCAGGGATCTAACTATGGCTACACCTTC. Together with reference TRBV19 and TRBJ1-2, the CDR3 gives the full variable domain: DGGITQSPKYLFRKEGQNVTLSCEQNLNHDAMYWYRQDPGQGLRLIYYSQIVNDFQKGDIAEGYSVSREKKESFPLTVTSAQKNPTAFYLCASSIQGSNYGYTFGSGTRLTVV.

V is TRBV7-6 and J is TRBJ2-3; 8 bases map to TRBD2. V lost 0 bases and J lost 2; bases outside the gene matches: 10. This CDR3 has 18 amino acids. Looked up from germline, CDR1 is SGHVS and CDR2 is FNYEAQ. CDR3 bases: TGTGCCAGCAGCTTAGCACCGCGGGGGGTGTCATACACAGATACGCAGTATTTT. It translates to CASSLAPRGVSYTDTQYF.

J is TRBJ2-1 and V is TRBV9, with TRBD1 matching over 8 bases. The ends lost 0 bases at V and 9 bases at J; junction bases unmatched: 2. CDR1 is SGDLS, CDR2 YYNGEE, per germline. The CDR3 contains 13 residues. CDR3 nucleotide sequence: TGTGCCAGCAGCGTAGGGACAGGGATTGAGCAGTTCTTC. Protein sequence: CASSVGTGIEQFF.

The chain recombines TRBV5-8 with TRBJ1-1; D not certain. The germline V gene encodes CDR1 SGHTS and CDR2 YDEGEE. CDR3 length: 13 amino acids. The V and J ends lost 0 bases and 1 base respectively, with 4 bases between them. The DNA for the CDR3 is TGTGCCAGCAGCTTGGCTAGGAACACTGAAGCTTTCTTT. It specifies CASSLARNTEAFF. Variable domain in full (rest from reference TRBV5-8 and TRBJ1-1): EAGVTQSPTHLIKTRGQQATLRCSPISGHTSVYWYQQALGLGLQFLLWYDEGEERNRGNFPPRFSGRQFPNYSSELNVNALELEDSALYLCASSLARNTEAFFGQGTRLTVV.

V usage is TRBV25-1 and J usage is TRBJ1-1; 7 positions agree with TRBD1. V was pared by 4 bases and J by 1 base, with 3 bases of the junction left unmatched. This CDR3 contains 14 residues. CDR1 MGHDK and CDR2 SYGVNS come from the germline V gene. CDR3 sequence: CASSGQGWNTEAFF. CDR3 coding DNA: TGTGCCAGCAGTGGACAGGGATGGAACACTGAAGCTTTCTTT.

The chain couples TRBV15 to TRBJ2-4; 7 bases are a match to TRBD1. Germline trimming cut 0 bases from V and 0 bases from J; bases unmatched to any gene: 17. The CDR3 loop spans 21 amino acids. Looked up from germline, CDR1 is LNHNV and CDR2 is YYDKDF (reference sequence). This CDR3 reads CATSRDIARDRDPLAKNIQYF. CDR3 nucleotides: TGTGCCACCAGCAGAGATATAGCCCGGGACAGAGACCCTTTAGCCAAAAACATTCAGTACTTC.

V usage is TRBV19 and J usage is TRBJ1-1; no clear D. Germline-derived CDR1 and CDR2 are LNHDA and SQIVND (reference sequence). The CDR3 is 15 amino acids. The V gene lost 8 bases and the J gene lost 3 bases, with 19 bases spanning the gap. The CDR3 nucleotides are TGTGCCAGTTCCATTCGCGGCGTCGGGGACACTGAAGCTTTCTTT. This gives the protein CASSIRGVGDTEAFF.

This clone was recorded once. The chain recombines TRBV4-1 with TRBJ2-2; 8 bases map to TRBD2. The CDR3 consists of 18 residues. Germline lookup yields CDR1 MGHRA and CDR2 YSYEKL. Germline trimming cut 1 base from V and 0 bases from J; bases unmatched to any gene: 7. CDR3: CASSQVQLAAANTGELFF. The CDR3 coding sequence is TGCGCCAGCAGCCAAGTTCAACTAGCGGCCGCGAACACCGGGGAGCTGTTTTTT.